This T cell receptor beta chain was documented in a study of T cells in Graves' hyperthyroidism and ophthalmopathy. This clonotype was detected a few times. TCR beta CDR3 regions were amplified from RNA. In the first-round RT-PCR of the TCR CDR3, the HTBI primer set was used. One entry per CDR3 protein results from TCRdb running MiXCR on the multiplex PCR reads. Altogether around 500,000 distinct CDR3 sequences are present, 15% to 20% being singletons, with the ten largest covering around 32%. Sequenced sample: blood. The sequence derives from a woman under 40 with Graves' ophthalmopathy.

CDR3 sequence: CASSVTKGSSYNEQFF. In nucleotides, the CDR3 is TGTGCCAGCAGCGTGACTAAGGGTAGCTCCTACAATGAGCAGTTCTTC. The rearrangement joins TRBV9 to TRBJ2-1, with D maybe TRBD2 (5 bases). Germline values: CDR1 SGDLS, CDR2 YYNGEE. Trimming pared 2 bases from V and 0 bases from J, leaving 12 bases between. The CDR3 totals 16 residues.